This TCR beta chain was observed in a study of HIV-infected patients and healthy controls. The V and J ends lost 3 bases and 3 bases respectively, with 9 bases between them. This CDR3 region has 13 residues. This clonotype was counted a few times. This could be a read error, since a much larger clone is one nucleotide away. 500 ng RNA was reverse transcribed with alpha and beta constant-region primers. Separate chain-specific third strand synthesis with multiplexing indices produced the alpha and beta libraries. Ligation attached cDNA to a 5' RACE adapter that carried a random hexamer and SP2 site. After a brief PCR adding P5, P7 and a second index, approximately 23 amplification cycles followed. TCRdb processed the 5' RACE reads anew with MiXCR; each CDR3 protein has one entry. This sample carries 4,300 or so distinct CDR3 sequences, roughly 14% of them seen once, and the ten largest clones take about 14%.

All unsorted peripheral T cells were captured because whole blood was used without fractionation. Peripheral blood, roughly 2.5 ml, was drawn for RNA extraction. The TCR sequence derives from an adult with HIV infection. This specimen consisted of blood, obtained before antiretroviral therapy. This sequence joins TRBV12-3 or TRBV12-4 and TRBJ2-7; possible D gene TRBD1, 6 bases. In nucleotides, the CDR3 is TGTGCCAGCAGTTTGGGACATCACTACGAGCAGTACTTC. This gives the protein CASSLGHHYEQYF.